This T cell receptor beta chain emerged from a study of T cells in localized non-small cell lung cancer. Study findings and constraints: Maximal T cell clonality occurred in uninvolved adjacent lung, with tumor ranking below it. Across samples, adjacent lung featured a median 57 of the top 100 tumor clones.

The table came from immunoSEQ multiplex PCR; TCRdb's copy has only in-frame clones and leaves some out. This sample carries about 6,800 clones, 45% to 50% of them seen once, and the ten largest clones take 3.5% to 4.5%. CDR1 and CDR2 from the germline V gene are GTSNPN and SVGIG (reference sequence). The CDR3 totals 13 residues. V was trimmed by 5 bases and J by 8 bases, leaving 16 bases between them. This clone turned up a few times. The antigen is not known. This sequence was found in a man aged 40-75 years with stage I lung adenocarcinoma. The V and J genes are TRBV30 and TRBJ2-4; perhaps D is TRBD1 or TRBD2 (6 bases each). This sample comprised lymph node tissue, obtained before any cancer treatment. Here the CDR3 DNA reads TGTGCCTGGGCGGGACACAAAGGGGACATTCAGTACTTC. It codes for CAWAGHKGDIQYF.